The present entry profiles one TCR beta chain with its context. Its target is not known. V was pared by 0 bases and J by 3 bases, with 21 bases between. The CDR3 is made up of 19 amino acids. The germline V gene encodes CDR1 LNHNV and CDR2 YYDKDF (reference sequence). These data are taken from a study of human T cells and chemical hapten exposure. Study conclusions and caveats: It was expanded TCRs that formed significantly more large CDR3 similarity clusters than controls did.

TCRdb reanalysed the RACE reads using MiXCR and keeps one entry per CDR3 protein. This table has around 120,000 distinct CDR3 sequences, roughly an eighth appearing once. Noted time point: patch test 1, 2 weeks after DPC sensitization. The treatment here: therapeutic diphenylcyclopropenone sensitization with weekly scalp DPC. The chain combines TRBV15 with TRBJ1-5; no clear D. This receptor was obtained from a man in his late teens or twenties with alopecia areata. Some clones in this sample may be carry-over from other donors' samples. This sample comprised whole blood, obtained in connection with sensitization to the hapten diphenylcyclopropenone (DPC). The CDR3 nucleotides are TGTGCCACCAGCAGAGACCTAGCAATCGGAAGGATGACCAATCAGCCCCAGCATTTT. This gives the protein CATSRDLAIGRMTNQPQHF.